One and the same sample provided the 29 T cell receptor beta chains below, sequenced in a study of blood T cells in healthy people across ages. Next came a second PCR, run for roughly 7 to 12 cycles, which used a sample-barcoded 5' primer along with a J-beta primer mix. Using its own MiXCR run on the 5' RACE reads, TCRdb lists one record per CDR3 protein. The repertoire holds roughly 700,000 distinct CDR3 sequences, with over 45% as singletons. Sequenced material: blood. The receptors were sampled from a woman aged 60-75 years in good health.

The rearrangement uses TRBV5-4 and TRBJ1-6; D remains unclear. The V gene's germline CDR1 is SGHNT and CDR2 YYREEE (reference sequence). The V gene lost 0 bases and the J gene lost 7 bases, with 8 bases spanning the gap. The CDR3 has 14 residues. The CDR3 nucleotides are TGTGCCAGCAGCTTGGAGTTCGGGAATTCACCCCTCCACTTT. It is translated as CASSLEFGNSPLHF.

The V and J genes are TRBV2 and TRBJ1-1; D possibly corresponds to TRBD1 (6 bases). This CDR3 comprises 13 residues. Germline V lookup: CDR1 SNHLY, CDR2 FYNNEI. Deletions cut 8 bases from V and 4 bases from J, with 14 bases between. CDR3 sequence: CASGTLGLTEAFF. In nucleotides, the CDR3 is TGTGCCAGCGGGACACTCGGTCTCACTGAAGCTTTCTTT.

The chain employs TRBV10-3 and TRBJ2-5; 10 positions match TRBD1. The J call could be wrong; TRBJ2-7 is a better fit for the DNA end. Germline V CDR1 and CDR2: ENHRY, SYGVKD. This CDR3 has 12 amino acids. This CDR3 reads CATEGQGYEQYF. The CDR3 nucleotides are TGTGCCACGGAGGGACAGGGGTACGAGCAGTACTTC.

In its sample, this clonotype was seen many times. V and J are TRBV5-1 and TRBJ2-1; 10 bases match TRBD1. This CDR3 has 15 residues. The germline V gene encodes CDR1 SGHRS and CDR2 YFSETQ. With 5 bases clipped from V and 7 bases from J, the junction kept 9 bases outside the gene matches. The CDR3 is CASSLWTGGWNEQFF. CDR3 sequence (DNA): TGCGCCAGCAGTCTTTGGACAGGGGGTTGGAATGAGCAGTTCTTC. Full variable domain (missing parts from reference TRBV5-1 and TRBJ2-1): KAGVTQTPRYLIKTRGQQVTLSCSPISGHRSVSWYQQTPGQGLQFLFEYFSETQRNKGNFPGRFSGRQFSNSRSEMNVSTLELGDSALYLCASSLWTGGWNEQFFGPGTRLTVL.

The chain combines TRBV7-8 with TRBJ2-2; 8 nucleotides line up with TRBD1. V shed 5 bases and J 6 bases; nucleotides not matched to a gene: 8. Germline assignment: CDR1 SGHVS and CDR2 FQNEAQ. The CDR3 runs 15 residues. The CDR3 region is CASSKQGGLAGELFF. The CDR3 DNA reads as TGTGCCAGCAGCAAACAGGGGGGCCTGGCCGGGGAGCTGTTTTTT.

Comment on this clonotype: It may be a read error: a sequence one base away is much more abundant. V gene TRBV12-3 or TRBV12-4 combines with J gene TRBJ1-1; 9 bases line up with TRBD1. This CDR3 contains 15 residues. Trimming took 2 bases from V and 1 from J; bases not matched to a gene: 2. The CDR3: CASSLRTGANTEAFF. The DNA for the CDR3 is TGTGCCAGCAGTTTAAGGACAGGGGCGAACACTGAAGCTTTCTTT.

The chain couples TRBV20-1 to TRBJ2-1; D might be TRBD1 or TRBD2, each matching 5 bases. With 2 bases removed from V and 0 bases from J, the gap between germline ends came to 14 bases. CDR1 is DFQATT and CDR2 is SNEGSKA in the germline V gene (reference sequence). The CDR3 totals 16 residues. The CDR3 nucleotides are TGCAGTGCTAGAAACCTCGGGACGGTCTCCTACAATGAGCAGTTCTTC. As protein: CSARNLGTVSYNEQFF.

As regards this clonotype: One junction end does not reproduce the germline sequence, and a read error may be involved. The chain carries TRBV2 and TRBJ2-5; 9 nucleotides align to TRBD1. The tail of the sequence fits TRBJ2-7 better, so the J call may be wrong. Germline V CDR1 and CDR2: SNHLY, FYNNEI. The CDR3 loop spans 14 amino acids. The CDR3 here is CAGSPGTGLHEQYF. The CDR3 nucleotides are TGTGCCGGCAGCCCTGGGACAGGGCTCCACGAGCAGTACTTC.

DNA of the CDR3: TGCAGTGCTAGAGCCCCGGGATTCTCCTACGAGCAGTACTTC. This codes for CSARAPGFSYEQYF. This sequence joins TRBV20-1 and TRBJ2-7; the D gene is possibly TRBD2 (5 bases). Germline lookup yields CDR1 DFQATT and CDR2 SNEGSKA (reference sequence). V shed 1 base and J shed 0 bases, with 10 bases lying between them. This CDR3 region has 14 residues.

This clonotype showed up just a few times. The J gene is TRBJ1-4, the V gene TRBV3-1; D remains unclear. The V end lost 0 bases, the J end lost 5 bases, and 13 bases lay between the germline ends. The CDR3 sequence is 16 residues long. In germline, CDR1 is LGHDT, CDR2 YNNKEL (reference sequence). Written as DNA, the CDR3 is TGTGCCAGCAGCCAAGATAGCGAACGGTGGAATGAAAAACTGTTTTTT. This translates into CASSQDSERWNEKLFF.

CDR3 DNA: TGCGCCAGCAGCCAACTAGCGGCCTCGTCCACAGATACGCAGTATTTT. Protein sequence: CASSQLAASSTDTQYF. The chain has TRBV4-3 and TRBJ2-3, with TRBD2 identical over 7 bases. The germline V gene encodes CDR1 LGHNA and CDR2 YSLEER. The CDR3 sequence is 16 residues long. After removal of 2 bases from V and 2 bases from J, the junction contained 7 bases not matched to a gene.

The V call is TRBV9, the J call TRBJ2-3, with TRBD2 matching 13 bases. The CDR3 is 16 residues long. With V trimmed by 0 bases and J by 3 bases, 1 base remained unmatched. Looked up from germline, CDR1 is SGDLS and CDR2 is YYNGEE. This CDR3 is CASSVETSGGTDTQYF. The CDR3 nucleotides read TGTGCCAGCAGCGTAGAGACTAGCGGGGGGACAGATACGCAGTATTTT.

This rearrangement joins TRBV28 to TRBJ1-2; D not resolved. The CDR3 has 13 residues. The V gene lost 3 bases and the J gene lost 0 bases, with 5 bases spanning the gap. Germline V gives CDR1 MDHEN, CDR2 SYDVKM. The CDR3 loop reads CASSFTTNYGYTF. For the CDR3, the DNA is TGTGCCAGCAGTTTCACTACTAACTATGGCTACACCTTC.

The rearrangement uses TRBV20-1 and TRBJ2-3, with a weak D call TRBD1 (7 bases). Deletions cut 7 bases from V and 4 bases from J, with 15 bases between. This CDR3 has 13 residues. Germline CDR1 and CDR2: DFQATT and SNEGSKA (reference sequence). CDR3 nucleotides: TGCAGTGTCAGTTCAGGGGGGTCAGATACGCAGTATTTT. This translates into CSVSSGGSDTQYF.

The CDR3 DNA is TGTGCCAGCAGTTCGAGAGGACTGTTTTTT. It specifies CASSSRGLFF. V usage is TRBV27 and J usage is TRBJ1-4; D not certain. The CDR3 loop spans 10 amino acids. V lost 4 bases, J lost 13 bases, and 7 bases lay in between. CDR1 is MNHEY and CDR2 is SMNVEV in the germline V gene (reference sequence).

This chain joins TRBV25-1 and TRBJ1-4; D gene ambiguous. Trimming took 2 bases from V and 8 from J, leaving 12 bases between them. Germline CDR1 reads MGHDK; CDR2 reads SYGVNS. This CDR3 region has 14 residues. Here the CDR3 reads CASSEPSQTEKLFF. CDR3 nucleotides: TGTGCCAGCAGTGAACCTAGCCAAACCGAAAAACTGTTTTTT.

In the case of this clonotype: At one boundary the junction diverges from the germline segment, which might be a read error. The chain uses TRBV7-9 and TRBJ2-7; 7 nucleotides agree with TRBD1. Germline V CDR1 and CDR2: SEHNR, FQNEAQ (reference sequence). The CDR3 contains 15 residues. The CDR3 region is CASSPRDRSSSEQYF. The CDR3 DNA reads TGTGCCAGCAGCCCCAGGGACAGAAGCTCCTCCGAGCAGTACTTC.

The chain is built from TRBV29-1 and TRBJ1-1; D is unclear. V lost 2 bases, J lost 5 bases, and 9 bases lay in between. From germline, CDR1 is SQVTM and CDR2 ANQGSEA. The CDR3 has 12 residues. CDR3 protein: CSVEQSGTEAFF. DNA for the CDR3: TGCAGCGTTGAACAGTCGGGGACTGAAGCTTTCTTT.

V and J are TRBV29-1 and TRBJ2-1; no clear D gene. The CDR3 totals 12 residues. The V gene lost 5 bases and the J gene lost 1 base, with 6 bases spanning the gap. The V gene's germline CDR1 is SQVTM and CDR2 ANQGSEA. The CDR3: CSVRRSYNEQFF. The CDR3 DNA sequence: TGCAGCGTTCGCAGATCCTACAATGAGCAGTTCTTC.

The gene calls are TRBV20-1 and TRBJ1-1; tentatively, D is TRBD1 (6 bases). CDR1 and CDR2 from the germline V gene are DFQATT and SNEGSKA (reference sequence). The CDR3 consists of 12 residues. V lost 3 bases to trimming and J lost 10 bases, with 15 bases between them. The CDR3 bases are TGCAGTGCTAGTTCCGGGGGGCTGGCAGCTTTCTTT. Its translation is CSASSGGLAAFF.

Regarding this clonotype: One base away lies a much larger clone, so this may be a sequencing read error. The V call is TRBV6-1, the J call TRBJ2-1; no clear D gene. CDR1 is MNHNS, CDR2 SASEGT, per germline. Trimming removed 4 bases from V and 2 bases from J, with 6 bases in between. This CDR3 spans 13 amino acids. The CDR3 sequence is CASSGETYNEQFF. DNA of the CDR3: TGTGCCAGCAGTGGTGAGACCTACAATGAGCAGTTCTTC.

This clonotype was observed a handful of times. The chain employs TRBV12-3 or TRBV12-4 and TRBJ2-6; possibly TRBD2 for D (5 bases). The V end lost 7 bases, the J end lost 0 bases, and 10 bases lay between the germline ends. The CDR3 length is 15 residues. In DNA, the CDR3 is TGTGCCAGCACTTCTCGGGGCTCTGGGGCCAACGTCCTGACTTTC. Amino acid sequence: CASTSRGSGANVLTF.

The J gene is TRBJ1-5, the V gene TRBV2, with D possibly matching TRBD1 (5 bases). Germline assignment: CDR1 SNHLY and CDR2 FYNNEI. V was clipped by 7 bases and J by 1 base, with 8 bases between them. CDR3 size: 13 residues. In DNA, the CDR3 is TGTGCCAGCACACAGGCCAGCAATCAGCCCCAGCATTTT. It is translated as CASTQASNQPQHF.

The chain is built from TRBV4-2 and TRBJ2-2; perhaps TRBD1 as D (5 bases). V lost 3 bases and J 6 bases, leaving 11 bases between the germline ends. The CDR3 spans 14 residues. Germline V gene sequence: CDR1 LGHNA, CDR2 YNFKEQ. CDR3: CASSQGLGSGELFF. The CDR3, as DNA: TGTGCCAGCAGCCAGGGGCTGGGGTCCGGGGAGCTGTTTTTT.

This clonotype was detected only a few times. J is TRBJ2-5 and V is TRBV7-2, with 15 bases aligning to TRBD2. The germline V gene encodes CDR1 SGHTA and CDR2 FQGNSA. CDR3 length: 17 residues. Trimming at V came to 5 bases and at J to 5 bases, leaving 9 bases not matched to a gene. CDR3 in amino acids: CASSPGTSGRHGETQYF. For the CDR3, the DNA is TGTGCCAGCAGCCCAGGGACTAGCGGGAGGCATGGGGAGACCCAGTACTTC.

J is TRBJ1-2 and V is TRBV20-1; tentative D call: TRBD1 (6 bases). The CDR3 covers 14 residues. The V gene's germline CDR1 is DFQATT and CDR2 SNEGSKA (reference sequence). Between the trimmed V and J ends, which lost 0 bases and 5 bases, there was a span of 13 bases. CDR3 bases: TGCAGTGCTAGAGATTCACAGGGTACATATGGCTACACCTTC. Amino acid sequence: CSARDSQGTYGYTF.

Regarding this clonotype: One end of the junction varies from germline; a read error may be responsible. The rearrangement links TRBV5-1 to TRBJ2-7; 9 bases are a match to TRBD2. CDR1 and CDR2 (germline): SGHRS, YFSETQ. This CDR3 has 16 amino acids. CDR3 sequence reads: CASSLMASGISHEQYF. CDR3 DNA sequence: TGCGCCAGCAGCTTGATGGCTAGCGGGATCTCCCACGAGCAGTACTTC.

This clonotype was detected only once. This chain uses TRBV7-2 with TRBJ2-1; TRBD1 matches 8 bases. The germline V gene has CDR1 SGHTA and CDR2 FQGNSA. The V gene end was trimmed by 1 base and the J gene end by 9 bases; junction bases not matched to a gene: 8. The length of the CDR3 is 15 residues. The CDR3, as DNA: TGTGCCAGCAGCTTAGTTGGCAGGGGGCTTAGTGAGCAGTTCTTC. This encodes CASSLVGRGLSEQFF.

The CDR3, as DNA: TGTGCCAGCAGTTTCAGTGGACAGGCCTATGGCTACACCTTC. This encodes CASSFSGQAYGYTF. This chain joins TRBV27 and TRBJ1-2, with TRBD1 matching 7 bases. This CDR3 spans 14 amino acids. CDR1 is MNHEY, CDR2 SMNVEV, per germline (reference sequence). The V and J ends lost 3 bases and 4 bases, in that order; junction bases with no gene match: 5.